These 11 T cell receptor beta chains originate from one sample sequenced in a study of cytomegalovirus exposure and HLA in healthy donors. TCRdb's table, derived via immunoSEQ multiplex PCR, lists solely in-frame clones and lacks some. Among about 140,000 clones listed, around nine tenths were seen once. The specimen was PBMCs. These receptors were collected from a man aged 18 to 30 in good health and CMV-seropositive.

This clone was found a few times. This chain's CDR3 is CATSRGASGYEQYF. The CDR3 nucleotides are TGTGCCACCAGCAGAGGAGCTAGCGGCTACGAGCAGTACTTC. The V gene is TRBV15, the J gene TRBJ2-7; 7 bases line up with TRBD2. V lost 1 base to trimming and J lost 3 bases; unmatched junction nucleotides: 3. CDR3 length equals 14 residues. The germline CDR1 and CDR2 sequences are LNHNV and YYDKDF (reference sequence).

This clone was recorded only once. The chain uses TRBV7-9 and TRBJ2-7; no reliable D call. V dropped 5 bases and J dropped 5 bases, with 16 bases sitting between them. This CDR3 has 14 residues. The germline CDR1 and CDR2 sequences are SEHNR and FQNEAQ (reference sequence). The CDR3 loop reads CASSLHGRGDEQYF. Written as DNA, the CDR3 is TGTGCCAGCAGCCTACACGGCCGAGGAGACGAGCAGTACTTC.

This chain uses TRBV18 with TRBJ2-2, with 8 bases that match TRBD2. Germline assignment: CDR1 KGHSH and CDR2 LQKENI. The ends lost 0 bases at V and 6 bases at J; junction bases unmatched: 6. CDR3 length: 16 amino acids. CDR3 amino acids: CASSPPAGGPPGELFF. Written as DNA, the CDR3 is TGTGCCAGCTCACCACCCGCGGGGGGCCCCCCCGGGGAGCTGTTTTTT. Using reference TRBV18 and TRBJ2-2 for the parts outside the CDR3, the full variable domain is NAGVMQNPRHLVRRRGQEARLRCSPMKGHSHVYWYRQLPEEGLKFMVYLQKENIIDESGMPKERFSAEFPKEGPSILRIQQVVRGDSAAYFCASSPPAGGPPGELFFGEGSRLTVL.

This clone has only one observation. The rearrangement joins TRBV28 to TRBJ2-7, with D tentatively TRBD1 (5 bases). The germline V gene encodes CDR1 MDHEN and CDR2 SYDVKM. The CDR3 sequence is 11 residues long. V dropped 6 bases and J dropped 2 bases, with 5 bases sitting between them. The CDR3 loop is CASRGPYEQYF. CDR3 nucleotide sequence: TGTGCCAGCAGGGGGCCCTACGAGCAGTACTTC.

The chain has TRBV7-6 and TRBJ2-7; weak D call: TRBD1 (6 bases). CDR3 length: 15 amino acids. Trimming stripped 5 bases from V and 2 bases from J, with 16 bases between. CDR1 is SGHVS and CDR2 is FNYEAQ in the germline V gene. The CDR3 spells CASSLGTGPTYEQYF. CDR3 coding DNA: TGTGCCAGCAGCCTGGGAACAGGGCCAACCTACGAGCAGTACTTC.

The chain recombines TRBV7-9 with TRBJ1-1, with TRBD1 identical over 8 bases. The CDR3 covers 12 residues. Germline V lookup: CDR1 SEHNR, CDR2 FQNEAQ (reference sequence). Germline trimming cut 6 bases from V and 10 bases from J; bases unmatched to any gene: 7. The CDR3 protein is CASSFSDRGAFF. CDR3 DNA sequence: TGTGCCAGCAGTTTCTCAGACAGGGGAGCTTTCTTT.

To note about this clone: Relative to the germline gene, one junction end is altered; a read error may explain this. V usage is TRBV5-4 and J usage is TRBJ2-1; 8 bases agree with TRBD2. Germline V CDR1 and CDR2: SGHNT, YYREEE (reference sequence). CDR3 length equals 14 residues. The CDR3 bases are TGCGCCAGCGGGAGCGGGGGTTCCTACAATGAGCAGTTCTTC. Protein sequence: CASGSGGSYNEQFF.

The CDR3: CATSGGTGELFF. CDR3 bases: TGTGCCACCTCCGGGGGGACCGGGGAGCTGTTTTTT. The chain combines TRBV6-5 with TRBJ2-2, with 7 bases lining up with TRBD2. CDR1 and CDR2 (germline): MNHEY, SVGAGI. This CDR3 has 12 residues. V lost 10 bases to trimming and J lost 5 bases; unmatched junction nucleotides: 4.

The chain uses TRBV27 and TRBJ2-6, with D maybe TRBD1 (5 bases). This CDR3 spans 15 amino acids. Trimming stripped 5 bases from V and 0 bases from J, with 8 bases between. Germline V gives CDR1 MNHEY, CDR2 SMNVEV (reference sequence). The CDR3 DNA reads TGTGCCAGCAGTACCGACAGCTCTGGGGCCAACGTCCTGACTTTC. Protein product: CASSTDSSGANVLTF.

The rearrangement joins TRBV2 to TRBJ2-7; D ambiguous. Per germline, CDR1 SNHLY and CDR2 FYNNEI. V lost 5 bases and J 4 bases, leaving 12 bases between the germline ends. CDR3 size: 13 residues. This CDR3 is CASSPFPLYEQYF. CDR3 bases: TGTGCCAGCAGTCCTTTCCCCCTTTACGAGCAGTACTTC.

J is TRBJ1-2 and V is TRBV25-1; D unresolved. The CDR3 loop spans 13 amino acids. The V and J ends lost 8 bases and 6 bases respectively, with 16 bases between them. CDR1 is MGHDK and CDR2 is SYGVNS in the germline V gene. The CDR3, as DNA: TGTGCCAGCCTCGATCGTCTGGCCCATGGCTACACCTTC. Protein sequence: CASLDRLAHGYTF.